A few counts support the clone carrying this T cell receptor beta chain. The antigen is undetermined. This sample stems from a study of graft-versus-host responses after intestinal transplantation. Study-level information: Recipients across the board were started on anti-thymocyte globulin induction, then kept on tacrolimus and steroids for about three years.

Germline CDR1 reads MNHNS; CDR2 reads SASEGT. With 1 base removed from V and 2 bases from J, the gap between germline ends came to 12 bases. This CDR3 spans 16 amino acids. The table came from immunoSEQ multiplex PCR; TCRdb's copy has only in-frame clones and leaves some out. The data hold 100,000 or so clones, with 85% to 95% observed a single time. Study findings and constraints: Some GvH clones were seen earlier in gut or blood, suggesting intestinal origin. Individuals who had graft-donor T cell macrochimerism had allografts that showed high graft-versus-host to host-versus-graft clonal ratios. Early declines in HvG clones that occurred post-transplant were associated with peak circulating GvH clone levels.

The source was unstimulated CD8+ T cells sorted from spleen or lymph node cells, collected before transplant. This chain joins TRBV6-1 and TRBJ1-3, with D uncertain. The sequence derives from a human donor who was the organ donor for an intestinal transplant. For the CDR3, the DNA is TGTGCCAGCAGTGAAGAACCGGAGTTGCCTGGAAACACCATATATTTT. Its protein product is CASSEEPELPGNTIYF.